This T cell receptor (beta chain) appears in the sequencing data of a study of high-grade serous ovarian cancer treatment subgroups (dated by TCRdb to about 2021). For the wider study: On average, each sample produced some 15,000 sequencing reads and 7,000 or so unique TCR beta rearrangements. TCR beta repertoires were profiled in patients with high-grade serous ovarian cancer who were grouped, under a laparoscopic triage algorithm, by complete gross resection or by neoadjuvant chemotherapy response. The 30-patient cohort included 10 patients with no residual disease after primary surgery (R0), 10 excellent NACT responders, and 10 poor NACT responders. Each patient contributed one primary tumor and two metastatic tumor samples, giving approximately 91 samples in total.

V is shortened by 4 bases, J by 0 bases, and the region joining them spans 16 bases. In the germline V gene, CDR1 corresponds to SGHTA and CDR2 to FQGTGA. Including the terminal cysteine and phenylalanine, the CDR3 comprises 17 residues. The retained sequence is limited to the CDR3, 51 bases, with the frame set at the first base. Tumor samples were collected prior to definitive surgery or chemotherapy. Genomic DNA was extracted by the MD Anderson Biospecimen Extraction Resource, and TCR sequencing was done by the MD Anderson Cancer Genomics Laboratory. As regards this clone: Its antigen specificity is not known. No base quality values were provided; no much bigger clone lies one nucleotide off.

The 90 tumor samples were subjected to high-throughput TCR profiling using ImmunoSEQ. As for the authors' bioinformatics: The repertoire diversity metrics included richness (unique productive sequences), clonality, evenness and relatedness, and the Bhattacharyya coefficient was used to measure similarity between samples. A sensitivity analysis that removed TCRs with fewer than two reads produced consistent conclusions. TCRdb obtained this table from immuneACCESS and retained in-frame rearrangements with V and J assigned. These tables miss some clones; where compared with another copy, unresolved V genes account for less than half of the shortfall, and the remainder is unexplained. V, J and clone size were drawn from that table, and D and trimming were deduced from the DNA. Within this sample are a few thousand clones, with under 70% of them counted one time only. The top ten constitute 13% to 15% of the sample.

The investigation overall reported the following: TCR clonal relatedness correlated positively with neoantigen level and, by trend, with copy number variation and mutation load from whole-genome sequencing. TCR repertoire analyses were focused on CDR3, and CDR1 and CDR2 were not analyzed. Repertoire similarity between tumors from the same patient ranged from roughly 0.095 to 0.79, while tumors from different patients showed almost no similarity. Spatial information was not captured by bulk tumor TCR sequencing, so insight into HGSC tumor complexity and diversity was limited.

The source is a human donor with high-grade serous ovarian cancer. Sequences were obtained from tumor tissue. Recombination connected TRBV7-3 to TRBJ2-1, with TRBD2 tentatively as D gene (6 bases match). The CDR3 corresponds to CASSSGVGPSSYNEQFF. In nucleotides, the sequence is TGTGCCAGCAGCTCGGGGGTAGGACCCAGCTCCTACAATGAGCAGTTCTTC. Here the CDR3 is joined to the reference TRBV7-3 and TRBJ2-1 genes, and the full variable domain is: GAGVSQTPSNKVTEKGKYVELRCDPISGHTALYWYRQSLGQGPEFLIYFQGTGAADDSGLPNDRFFAVRPEGSVSTLKIQRTERGDSAVYLCASSSGVGPSSYNEQFFGPGTRLTVL.